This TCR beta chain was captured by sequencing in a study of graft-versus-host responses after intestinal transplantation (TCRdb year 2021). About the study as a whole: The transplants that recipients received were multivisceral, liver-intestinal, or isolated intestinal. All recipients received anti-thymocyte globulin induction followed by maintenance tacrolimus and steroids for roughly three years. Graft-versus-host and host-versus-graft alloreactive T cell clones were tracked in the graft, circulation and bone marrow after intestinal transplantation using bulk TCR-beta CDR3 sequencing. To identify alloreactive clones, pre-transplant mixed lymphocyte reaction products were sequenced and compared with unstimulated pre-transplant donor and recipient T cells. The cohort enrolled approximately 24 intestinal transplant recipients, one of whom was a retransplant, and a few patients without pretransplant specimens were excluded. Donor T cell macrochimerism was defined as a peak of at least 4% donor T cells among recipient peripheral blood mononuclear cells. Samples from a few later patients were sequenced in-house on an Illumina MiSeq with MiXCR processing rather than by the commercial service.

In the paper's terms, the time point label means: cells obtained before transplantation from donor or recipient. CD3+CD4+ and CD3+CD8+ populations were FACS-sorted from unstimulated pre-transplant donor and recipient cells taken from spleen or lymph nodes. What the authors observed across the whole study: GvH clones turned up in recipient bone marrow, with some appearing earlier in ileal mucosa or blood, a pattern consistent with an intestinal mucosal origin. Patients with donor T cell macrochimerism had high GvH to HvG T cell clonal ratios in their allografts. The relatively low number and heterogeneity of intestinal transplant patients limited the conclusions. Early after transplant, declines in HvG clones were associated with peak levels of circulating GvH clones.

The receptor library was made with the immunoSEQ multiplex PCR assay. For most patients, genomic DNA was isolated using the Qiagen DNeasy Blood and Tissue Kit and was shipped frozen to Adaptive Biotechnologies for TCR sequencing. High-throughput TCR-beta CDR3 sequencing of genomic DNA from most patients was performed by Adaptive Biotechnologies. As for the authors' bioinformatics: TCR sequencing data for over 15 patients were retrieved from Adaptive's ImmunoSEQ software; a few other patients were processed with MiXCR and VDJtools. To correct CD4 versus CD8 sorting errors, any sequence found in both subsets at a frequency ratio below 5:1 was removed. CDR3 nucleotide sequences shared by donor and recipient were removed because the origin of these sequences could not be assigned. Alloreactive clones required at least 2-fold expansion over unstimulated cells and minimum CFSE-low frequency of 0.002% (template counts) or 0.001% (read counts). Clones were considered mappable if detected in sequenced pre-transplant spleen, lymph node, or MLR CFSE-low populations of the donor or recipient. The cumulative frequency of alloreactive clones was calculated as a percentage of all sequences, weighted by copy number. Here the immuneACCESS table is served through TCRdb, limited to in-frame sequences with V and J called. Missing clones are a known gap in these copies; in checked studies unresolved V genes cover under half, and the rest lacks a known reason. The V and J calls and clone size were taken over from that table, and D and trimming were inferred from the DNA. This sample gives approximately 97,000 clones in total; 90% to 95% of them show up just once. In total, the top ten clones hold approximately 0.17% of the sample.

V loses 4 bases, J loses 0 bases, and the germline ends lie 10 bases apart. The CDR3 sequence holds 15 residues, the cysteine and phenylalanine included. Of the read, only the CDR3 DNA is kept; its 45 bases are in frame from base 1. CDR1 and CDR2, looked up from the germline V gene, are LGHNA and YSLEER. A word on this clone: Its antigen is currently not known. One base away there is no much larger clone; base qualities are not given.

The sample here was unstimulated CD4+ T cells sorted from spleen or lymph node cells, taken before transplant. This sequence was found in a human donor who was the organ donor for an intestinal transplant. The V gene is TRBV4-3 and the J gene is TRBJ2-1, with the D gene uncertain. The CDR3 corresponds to CASSPGGYSYNEQFF. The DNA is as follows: TGCGCCAGCAGCCCCGGCGGATACTCCTACAATGAGCAGTTCTTC.